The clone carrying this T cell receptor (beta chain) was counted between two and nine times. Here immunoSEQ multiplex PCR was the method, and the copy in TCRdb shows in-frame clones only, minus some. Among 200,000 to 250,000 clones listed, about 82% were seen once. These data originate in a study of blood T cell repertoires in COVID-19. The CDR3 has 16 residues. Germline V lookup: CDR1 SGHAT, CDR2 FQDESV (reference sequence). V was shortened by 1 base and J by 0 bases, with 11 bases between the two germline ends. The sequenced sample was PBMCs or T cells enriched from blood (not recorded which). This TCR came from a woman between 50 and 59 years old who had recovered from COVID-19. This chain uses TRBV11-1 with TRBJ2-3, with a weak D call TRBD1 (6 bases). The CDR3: CASSLEQGASTDTQYF. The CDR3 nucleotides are TGTGCCAGCAGCTTAGAACAGGGCGCTAGCACAGATACGCAGTATTTT.